The present TCR beta chain was sequenced within a study of technical replicates of blood from several donors. Method: immunoSEQ multiplex PCR; TCRdb's copy keeps in-frame clones and lacks some. This table has 67,000 or so clones, roughly 90% appearing once. Per the germline V gene, CDR1 is SEHNR and CDR2 is FQNEAQ (reference sequence). V shed 4 bases and J 3 bases; nucleotides not matched to a gene: 16. CDR3 length equals 18 residues. The TCR was taken from a human donor in good health. This chain links TRBV7-9 with TRBJ2-7; the match to TRBD1 covers 9 bases. Specimen: T cells isolated from PBMCs. The CDR3 DNA is TGTGCCAGCAGCTCTCTTTCCTTGGACAGGGGTAGATACTACGAGCAGTACTTC. As protein: CASSSLSLDRGRYYEQYF.